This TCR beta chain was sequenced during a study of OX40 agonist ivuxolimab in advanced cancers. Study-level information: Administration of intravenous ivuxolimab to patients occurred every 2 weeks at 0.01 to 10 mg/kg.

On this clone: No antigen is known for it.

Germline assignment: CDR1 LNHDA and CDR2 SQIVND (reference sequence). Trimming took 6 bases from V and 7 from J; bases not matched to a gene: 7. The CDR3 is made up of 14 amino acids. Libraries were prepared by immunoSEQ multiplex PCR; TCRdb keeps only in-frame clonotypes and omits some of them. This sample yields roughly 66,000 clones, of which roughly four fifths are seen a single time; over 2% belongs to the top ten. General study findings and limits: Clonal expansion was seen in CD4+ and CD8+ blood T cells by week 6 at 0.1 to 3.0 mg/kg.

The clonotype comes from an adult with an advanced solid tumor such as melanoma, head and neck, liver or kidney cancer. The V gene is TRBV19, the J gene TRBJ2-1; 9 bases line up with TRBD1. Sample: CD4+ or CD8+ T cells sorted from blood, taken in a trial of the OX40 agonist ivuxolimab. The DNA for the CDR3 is TGTGCCAGTAGAATGGACAGGGGAGTTAATGAGCAGTTCTTC. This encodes CASRMDRGVNEQFF.